Only a few counts were recorded for the clone carrying this T cell receptor beta chain. This CDR3 contains 17 residues. Germline V gene sequence: CDR1 GTSNPN, CDR2 SVGIG (reference sequence). J lost 3 bases, V lost 2 bases, and 9 bases had no gene match. This record belongs to a study of blood T cell repertoires in COVID-19. Profiled with immunoSEQ multiplex PCR; TCRdb holds only in-frame clones, not every one. The sample yields roughly 500,000 clones, 85% to 90% seen once. The receptor was derived from a woman in her thirties or forties who had recovered from COVID-19. Sequencing used PBMCs or T cells enriched from blood (not recorded which). The chain recombines TRBV30 with TRBJ2-7; TRBD2 agrees at 14 bases. CDR3 residues: CAWSHQGLAGGLYEQYF. DNA for the CDR3: TGTGCCTGGAGTCATCAAGGACTAGCGGGAGGACTCTACGAGCAGTACTTC.